This section outlines one T cell receptor beta chain sequence together with its context. This clone's antigen is unknown. Per-base qualities were not stored, and no clone one base away is much larger. Libraries came from the immunoSEQ multiplex PCR assay. In TCRdb, the immuneACCESS table is reduced to in-frame sequences with V and J assigned. These tables do not hold every clone; where another copy was compared, an unresolved V gene accounts for under half, and the others remain unexplained. This sample gives about 97,000 clones in total; 75% to 95% of them show up just once. 2.5% to 3.5% of the sample is in the top ten clones. This sample is drawn from a study of T cell changes during pregnancy in multiple sclerosis (dated by TCRdb to about 2019). As for the study more broadly: The study looked at changes in the T cell repertoire across pregnancy in women with multiple sclerosis.

Measured from the cysteine to the phenylalanine, the CDR3 is 16 residues long. The entry retains the CDR3 DNA only, 48 bases that are in frame from base 1. As encoded in the germline V gene (reference sequence), CDR1 is SEHNR while CDR2 is FQNEAQ. V gives up 1 base and J gives up 0 bases, and the segment between their germline ends measures 11 bases. The chain uses TRBV7-9 and TRBJ2-3; TRBD1 is a possible D gene, resting on 6 matching bases. The TCR comes from a female donor with multiple sclerosis, enrolled in a pregnancy study. This sample comprised peripheral blood, obtained in the second trimester of pregnancy. The DNA is as follows: TGTGCCAGCAGCTTAGGGCAGGGGAGAAGCACAGATACGCAGTATTTT. It codes for CASSLGQGRSTDTQYF.